This TCR beta chain was recovered during a study of T cell changes during pregnancy in multiple sclerosis. Assay used: immunoSEQ multiplex PCR; TCRdb lists only in-frame clones, some missing. The profile shows about 59,000 clones, approximately 93% of them singletons. Per germline, CDR1 LNHDA and CDR2 SQIVND (reference sequence). The V gene lost 1 base and the J gene lost 3 bases, with 6 bases spanning the gap. The CDR3 runs to 14 residues. The sequence derives from a female donor with multiple sclerosis, enrolled in a pregnancy study. The chain employs TRBV19 and TRBJ2-2, with D unresolved. This sample comprised CD8+ T cells from peripheral blood mononuclear cells, obtained in the third trimester of pregnancy. The CDR3: CASSIVADTGELFF. CDR3 DNA: TGTGCCAGTAGTATAGTAGCAGACACCGGGGAGCTGTTTTTT. The whole variable domain, filled in from reference TRBV19 and TRBJ2-2, reads DGGITQSPKYLFRKEGQNVTLSCEQNLNHDAMYWYRQDPGQGLRLIYYSQIVNDFQKGDIAEGYSVSREKKESFPLTVTSAQKNPTAFYLCASSIVADTGELFFGEGSRLTVL.